Shown below are 29 T cell receptor beta chains from a single sample sequenced in a study of blood T cells in healthy people across ages. Alongside a J-beta primer mix, a sample-barcoded 5' primer served in a second PCR lasting about 7 to 11 cycles. TCRdb used MiXCR to reprocess the 5' RACE reads, holding one entry per CDR3 protein. Of about 1.4 million distinct CDR3 sequences in the sample, roughly 59% were seen once. The sample taken for sequencing was blood. The receptors originated from a man between 18 and 35 years old in good health.

This clonotype appeared once. This chain links TRBV6-1 with TRBJ1-2, with TRBD1 identical over 7 bases. After removal of 1 base from V and 7 bases from J, the junction contained 6 bases not matched to a gene. The CDR3 runs to 14 residues. Germline V gene data show CDR1 as MNHNS and CDR2 as SASEGT. CDR3 protein: CASSEGDSHRGYTF. The DNA of the CDR3 is TGTGCCAGCAGTGAAGGGGACAGCCACCGTGGCTACACCTTC.

V is TRBV10-3 and J is TRBJ2-5; 13 bases line up with TRBD2. The length of the CDR3 is 15 residues. Trimming at V came to 6 bases and at J to 4 bases, leaving 5 bases not matched to a gene. Per the germline V gene, CDR1 is ENHRY and CDR2 is SYGVKD. CDR3 nucleotides: TGTGCCATCAGCCGGACTAGCGGGAGTGGAGAGACCCAGTACTTC. Its translation: CAISRTSGSGETQYF.

This clonotype has more than one count but fewer than ten. The chain employs TRBV18 and TRBJ1-2; TRBD1 might be the D (5 bases). The CDR3 runs 13 residues. V was trimmed by 2 bases and J by 7 bases, leaving 11 bases between them. Germline values: CDR1 KGHSH, CDR2 LQKENI. CDR3 in DNA: TGTGCCAGCTCACCAAGCAGGGACGGTGGCTACACCTTC. It codes for CASSPSRDGGYTF.

This clonotype was detected only a few times. The V call is TRBV27, the J call TRBJ2-3, with a weak D call TRBD2 (6 bases). CDR1 is MNHEY and CDR2 is SMNVEV in the germline V gene (reference sequence). V was clipped by 1 base and J by 0 bases, with 11 bases between them. The CDR3 extends over 16 amino acids. The CDR3 spells CASSLWAGLSTDTQYF. The CDR3 DNA reads as TGTGCCAGCAGTTTATGGGCGGGACTGAGCACAGATACGCAGTATTTT.

The table lists this clonotype with a few counts. The chain recombines TRBV11-1 with TRBJ2-3, with D perhaps matching TRBD2 (5 bases). Trimming took 1 base from V and 3 from J, leaving 11 bases between them. CDR1 and CDR2 (germline): SGHAT, FQDESV (reference sequence). The CDR3 is made up of 15 amino acids. The chain's CDR3 is CASSLGGRTTDTQYF. CDR3 DNA: TGTGCCAGCAGCTTAGGGGGTCGGACTACAGATACGCAGTATTTT.

V and J are TRBV12-3 or TRBV12-4 and TRBJ1-4; D is ambiguous. The CDR3 loop spans 13 amino acids. Trimming took off 9 bases at V and 5 bases at J, with 13 bases between the two ends. This CDR3 is CASKGRGNEKLFF. The CDR3 DNA reads as TGTGCCAGTAAAGGGAGAGGGAATGAAAAACTGTTTTTT.

V gene TRBV9 combines with J gene TRBJ1-1, with TRBD1 identical over 8 bases. V lost 0 bases to trimming and J lost 4 bases; unmatched junction nucleotides: 2. Germline-derived CDR1 and CDR2 are SGDLS and YYNGEE. The CDR3 is made up of 14 amino acids. CDR3 amino acids: CASSVGTGRTEAFF. The CDR3, as DNA: TGTGCCAGCAGCGTAGGGACAGGGCGCACTGAAGCTTTCTTT.

The chain joins TRBV20-1 to TRBJ2-3; TRBD1 might be the D (7 bases). Germline V CDR1 and CDR2: DFQATT, SNEGSKA (reference sequence). V lost 3 bases, J lost 1 base, and 14 bases lay in between. The length of the CDR3 is 15 residues. The CDR3 coding sequence is TGCAGTGCTAGGGGCAGGGGGGCCCGCACAGATACGCAGTATTTT. Translating it yields CSARGRGARTDTQYF.

This clonotype appeared a few times. The gene calls are TRBV3-1 and TRBJ2-7; D is possibly TRBD2 (6 bases). Germline CDR1 reads LGHDT; CDR2 reads YNNKEL (reference sequence). The CDR3 loop spans 15 amino acids. V lost 7 bases and J 3 bases, leaving 19 bases between the germline ends. The CDR3 DNA reads TGTGCCAGCACCCTTAAGTTCGGGGGATACTACGAGCAGTACTTC. Translation: CASTLKFGGYYEQYF.

The table lists this clonotype with a few counts. The rearrangement links TRBV4-1 to TRBJ1-2; D is possibly TRBD1 (5 bases). Trimming pared 3 bases from V and 4 bases from J, leaving 9 bases between. This CDR3 region has 13 residues. Per the germline V gene, CDR1 is MGHRA and CDR2 is YSYEKL. CDR3 sequence: CASSHGGSYGYTF. CDR3 coding DNA: TGCGCCAGCAGCCATGGGGGTTCCTATGGCTACACCTTC.

This clonotype is a singleton in its sample. The chain joins TRBV2 to TRBJ2-7; tentatively, D is TRBD1 or TRBD2 (6 bases each). CDR1 SNHLY and CDR2 FYNNEI come from the germline V gene. Trimming removed 5 bases at V and 4 bases at J, with 18 bases between. The CDR3 consists of 15 residues. In DNA, the CDR3 is TGTGCCAGCAGTTGGGGGCTAGCGCCGGGATACGAGCAGTACTTC. Protein product: CASSWGLAPGYEQYF.

The CDR3 DNA follows: TGCAGTGCACCAATAGCGTACAATGAGCAGTTCTTC. Translating it yields CSAPIAYNEQFF. V and J are TRBV20-1 and TRBJ2-1; perhaps TRBD2 as D (5 bases). CDR1 DFQATT and CDR2 SNEGSKA come from the germline V gene (reference sequence). CDR3 size: 12 residues. Trimming stripped 6 bases from V and 4 bases from J, with 10 bases between.

This clonotype has only a few counts. The chain is built from TRBV5-1 and TRBJ2-7; TRBD1 is a possible D gene (5 bases). The CDR3 spans 15 residues. V was shortened by 0 bases and J by 0 bases, with 10 bases between the two germline ends. Germline CDR1 reads SGHRS; CDR2 reads YFSETQ. The CDR3 is CASSLEYRTSYEQYF. The CDR3 DNA sequence: TGCGCCAGCAGCTTGGAATACAGGACCTCCTACGAGCAGTACTTC.

The chain carries TRBV7-6 and TRBJ2-4; either TRBD1 or TRBD2 may supply D (5 bases each). The DNA matches TRBJ2-5 better at its end, which makes the J call doubtful. The CDR3 runs to 14 residues. In germline, CDR1 is SGHVS, CDR2 FNYEAQ. The CDR3 coding sequence is TGTGCCAGCAGCTCTGGTGGGGACGGTGAGACCCAGTACTTC. This encodes CASSSGGDGETQYF.

The chain is built from TRBV20-1 and TRBJ1-4; D gene uncertain. There are 13 residues in the CDR3. Trimming left V 2 bases short and J 8 bases short, with 12 bases between. From germline, CDR1 is DFQATT and CDR2 SNEGSKA (reference sequence). The CDR3 sequence: CSARSTGPEKLFF. The CDR3 bases are TGCAGTGCTAGATCCACTGGACCGGAAAAACTGTTTTTT.

This clonotype was found once. The chain recombines TRBV9 with TRBJ2-3; 7 bases align to TRBD2. V was pared by 3 bases and J by 1 base, with 5 bases of the junction left unmatched. The CDR3 is 15 residues long. Germline V gene lookup returns CDR1 SGDLS and CDR2 YYNGEE. CDR3 amino acids: CASSARGTRTDTQYF. The CDR3 nucleotides read TGTGCCAGCAGCGCGCGGGGGACCCGCACAGATACGCAGTATTTT.

CDR3: CATSDRWTNQFF. The CDR3 DNA follows: TGTGCCACCAGTGATCGTTGGACTAACCAGTTCTTC. The J gene is TRBJ2-1, the V gene TRBV24-1, with a weak D call TRBD2 (6 bases). Germline V lookup: CDR1 KGHDR, CDR2 SFDVKD. The CDR3 length is 12 residues. Trimming left V 3 bases short and J 13 bases short, with 12 bases between.

This rearrangement joins TRBV6-5 to TRBJ1-4; tentative D call: TRBD1 (6 bases). CDR3 size: 15 residues. Trimming removed 8 bases from V and 5 bases from J, with 18 bases in between. CDR1 MNHEY and CDR2 SVGAGI come from the germline V gene. The CDR3 DNA follows: TGTGCCAGCCGCGCACAGGGACGGCGAAATGAAAAACTGTTTTTT. The encoded protein is CASRAQGRRNEKLFF.

The sample holds a few counts of this clonotype. The chain's CDR3 is CSVEVQGGYTF. The CDR3 nucleotides are TGCAGCGTTGAAGTCCAGGGTGGCTACACCTTC. The chain couples TRBV29-1 to TRBJ1-2, with D maybe TRBD1 (5 bases). The CDR3 spans 11 residues. The V and J ends lost 1 base and 7 bases respectively, with 7 bases between them. Germline loops: CDR1 SQVTM, CDR2 ANQGSEA.

This rearrangement joins TRBV6-6 to TRBJ2-7, with TRBD1 identical over 7 bases. Germline CDR1 MNHNY, CDR2 SVGAGI (reference sequence). J lost 2 bases, V lost 5 bases, and 6 bases had no gene match. The CDR3 totals 14 residues. The CDR3 bases are TGTGCCAGCAGTGATAGACAGGGAACCTACGAGCAGTACTTC. Amino acid sequence: CASSDRQGTYEQYF.

V is TRBV11-2 and J is TRBJ2-1; TRBD2 matches at 9 bases. CDR3 length: 19 amino acids. Germline trimming cut 2 bases from V and 6 bases from J; bases unmatched to any gene: 17. In germline, CDR1 is SGHAT, CDR2 FQNNGV. CDR3 protein: CASSLTLDPGGRASNEQFF. The CDR3 nucleotides read TGTGCCAGCAGCTTAACACTTGATCCCGGCGGGAGGGCCTCCAATGAGCAGTTCTTC.

The gene calls are TRBV18 and TRBJ2-5; no reliable D call. The CDR3 length is 13 residues. Per the germline V gene, CDR1 is KGHSH and CDR2 is LQKENI. Trimming removed 2 bases at V and 1 base at J, with 5 bases between. CDR3 in amino acids: CASSPFAQETQYF. CDR3 coding DNA: TGTGCCAGCTCACCATTCGCCCAAGAGACCCAGTACTTC.

The chain is built from TRBV11-2 and TRBJ1-6; no clear D. V lost 7 bases to trimming and J lost 0 bases, with 7 bases between them. CDR1 SGHAT and CDR2 FQNNGV come from the germline V gene. The CDR3 sequence is 14 residues long. Here the CDR3 DNA reads TGTGCCAGCACCGAGAGCTCCTATAATTCACCCCTCCACTTT. Translating it yields CASTESSYNSPLHF.

The chain carries TRBV3-1 and TRBJ2-3; D assignment may be TRBD1 or TRBD2 (6 bases each). With 0 bases removed from V and 2 bases from J, the gap between germline ends came to 18 bases. Germline loops: CDR1 LGHDT, CDR2 YNNKEL (reference sequence). The CDR3 is made up of 18 amino acids. As DNA, the CDR3 is TGTGCCAGCAGCCAAGATCGACTAGTCAGGGGCGCCACAGATACGCAGTATTTT. The encoded protein is CASSQDRLVRGATDTQYF.

The V gene is TRBV20-1, the J gene TRBJ1-5; no clear D gene. The V end was cut by 5 bases, the J end by 1 base, with 6 bases between. Per germline, CDR1 DFQATT and CDR2 SNEGSKA (reference sequence). The CDR3 runs to 12 residues. CDR3 sequence (DNA): TGCAGTGCTCCGGACAGCAATCAGCCCCAGCATTTT. This gives the protein CSAPDSNQPQHF.

The chain uses TRBV29-1 and TRBJ2-3; 7 bases are a match to TRBD2. Germline trimming cut 7 bases from V and 4 bases from J; bases unmatched to any gene: 11. Germline CDR1 is SQVTM and CDR2 is ANQGSEA. This CDR3 has 14 residues. In nucleotides, the CDR3 is TGCAGCGCTGTGCTAGCGGCGGGGGCAGATACGCAGTATTTT. It codes for CSAVLAAGADTQYF.

The chain combines TRBV12-3 or TRBV12-4 with TRBJ1-5, with D possibly matching TRBD1 (6 bases). Trimming took 5 bases from V and 5 from J, leaving 10 bases between them. This CDR3 is 13 amino acids long. The CDR3 spells CASSGQLDQPQHF. Written as DNA, the CDR3 is TGTGCCAGCAGTGGACAGTTAGATCAGCCCCAGCATTTT.

In this sample, this clonotype turned up a few times. The chain has TRBV6-5 and TRBJ2-1; D gene ambiguous. Germline V CDR1 and CDR2: MNHEY, SVGAGI. This CDR3 has 14 amino acids. Trimming left V 6 bases short and J 2 bases short, with 11 bases between. The CDR3 loop is CASSWKLTYNEQFF. CDR3 DNA sequence: TGTGCCAGCAGCTGGAAACTGACCTACAATGAGCAGTTCTTC.

The V and J genes are TRBV24-1 and TRBJ2-1; no firm D call. Germline CDR1 and CDR2: KGHDR and SFDVKD. This CDR3 has 15 amino acids. V dropped 3 bases and J dropped 4 bases, with 12 bases sitting between them. CDR3 residues: CATSDPRTEYNEQFF. The CDR3 bases are TGTGCCACCAGTGATCCCCGGACCGAGTACAATGAGCAGTTCTTC.